This entry describes one T cell receptor beta chain. The source of the sample is a study of response to subunit inactivated influenza vaccine. V gave up 0 bases and J gave up 5 bases, with 9 bases separating them. CDR3 size: 14 residues. Germline lookup yields CDR1 SGHRS and CDR2 YFSETQ. TCRdb re-called the RT-PCR reads with MiXCR, one entry per CDR3 protein. The sample includes around 570,000 distinct CDR3 sequences, around 11% of them seen just once. These records were also assigned to another study, of T cells expressing NK-cell markers. That work contributes: A 5'RACE template switching approach incorporating UMIs was used to make TCR beta cDNA. An anti-gamma-delta TCR antibody was added in several experiments. It restricted sorting to alpha-beta TCR-expressing T cells.

V usage is TRBV5-1 and J usage is TRBJ2-1, with D unclear. The source of this sequence is a man aged 50 to 60 who received an inactivated influenza vaccine. The source material was PBMCs from blood, sampled on the day of vaccination. CDR3 sequence reads: CASSLGQDHNEQFF. CDR3 nucleotide sequence: TGCGCCAGCAGCTTGGGTCAGGACCACAATGAGCAGTTCTTC.